This TCR beta chain was obtained from a study of shared clonotypes between healthy human individuals. CDR1 MDHEN and CDR2 SYDVKM come from the germline V gene. This CDR3 has 16 residues. V shed 3 bases, J shed 6 bases, and the junction held 9 bases outside the gene matches. Clones were sequenced by immunoSEQ multiplex PCR, and TCRdb holds only the in-frame ones, with some missing. This table holds over a million clones, about four fifths found once. The chain has TRBV28 and TRBJ1-5, with 9 bases that match TRBD1. The clonotype originates from a man younger than 35 in good health. Some clones in this sample may be carry-over from other donors' samples. What was sequenced was memory CD4+ T cells from PBMCs. Subset: CD45RA-negative fraction. The CDR3 nucleotides are TGTGCCAGCAGTTTCTCTATGGGACAGGGTGGTCAGCCCCAGCATTTT. This codes for CASSFSMGQGGQPQHF.